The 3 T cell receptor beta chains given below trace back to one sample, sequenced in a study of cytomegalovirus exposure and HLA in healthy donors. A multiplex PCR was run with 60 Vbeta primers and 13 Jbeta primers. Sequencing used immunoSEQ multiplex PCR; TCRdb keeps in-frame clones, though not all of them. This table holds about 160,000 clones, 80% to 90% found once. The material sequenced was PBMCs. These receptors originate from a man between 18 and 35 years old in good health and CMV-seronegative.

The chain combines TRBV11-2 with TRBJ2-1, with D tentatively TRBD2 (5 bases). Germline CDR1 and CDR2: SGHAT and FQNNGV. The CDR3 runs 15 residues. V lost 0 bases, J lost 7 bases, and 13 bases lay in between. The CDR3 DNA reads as TGTGCCAGCAGCTTAGAGATTCTGTCGGGAAATGAGCAGTTCTTC. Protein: CASSLEILSGNEQFF.

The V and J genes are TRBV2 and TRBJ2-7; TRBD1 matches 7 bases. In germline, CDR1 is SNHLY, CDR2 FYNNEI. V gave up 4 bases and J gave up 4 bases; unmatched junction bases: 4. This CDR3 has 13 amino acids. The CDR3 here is CASSGGGRYEQYF. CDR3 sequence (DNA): TGTGCCAGCAGTGGAGGGGGCCGATACGAGCAGTACTTC.

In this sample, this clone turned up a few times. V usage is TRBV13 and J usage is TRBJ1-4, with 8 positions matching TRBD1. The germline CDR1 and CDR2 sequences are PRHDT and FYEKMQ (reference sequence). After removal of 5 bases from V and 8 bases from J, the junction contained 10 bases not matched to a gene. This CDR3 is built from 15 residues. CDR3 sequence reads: CASSGNRGFGEKLFF. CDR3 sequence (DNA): TGTGCCAGCAGCGGAAACAGGGGGTTCGGGGAAAAACTGTTTTTT.